The clone carrying this T cell receptor beta chain was observed at least ten times. What it binds is not known. The CDR3 has 15 amino acids. V gave up 4 bases and J gave up 5 bases; unmatched junction bases: 10. Per germline, CDR1 SGHTS and CDR2 YDEGEE. It was with unique molecular identifiers that the TCRbeta library was prepared. TCRdb reprocessed the PCR reads with MiXCR, giving one entry per CDR3 protein. The data contain 150,000 to 250,000 distinct CDR3 sequences, 6.3% of them singletons. This sample was taken from a study of T-cell reconstitution after alpha-beta-depleted transplantation in children. Whole-study findings and limits: There were some patients whose high TCRbeta diversity at day 60 came from surviving recipient T cells and thymic progenitors.

This TCR derives from a girl younger than two with combined immunodeficiency, due to receive a stem cell transplant. This material consisted of PBMCs, taken before TCRalphabeta/CD19-depleted stem cell transplant. This chain uses TRBV5-8 with TRBJ2-5, with TRBD1 matching 8 bases. The CDR3 reads CASSENRGLIETQYF. CDR3 DNA: TGTGCCAGCAGCGAGAACAGGGGGTTGATCGAGACCCAGTACTTC.